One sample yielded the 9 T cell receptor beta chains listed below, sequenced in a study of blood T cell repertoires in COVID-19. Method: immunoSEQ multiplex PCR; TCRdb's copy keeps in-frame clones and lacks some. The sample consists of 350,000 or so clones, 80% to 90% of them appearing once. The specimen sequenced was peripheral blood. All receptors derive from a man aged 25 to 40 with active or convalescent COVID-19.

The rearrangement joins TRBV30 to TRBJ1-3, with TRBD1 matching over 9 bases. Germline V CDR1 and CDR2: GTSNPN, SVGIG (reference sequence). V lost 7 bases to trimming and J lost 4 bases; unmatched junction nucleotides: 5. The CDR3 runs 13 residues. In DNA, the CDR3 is TGTGCCTTACAGACAGGGGGAGGAAACACCATATATTTT. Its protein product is CALQTGGGNTIYF.

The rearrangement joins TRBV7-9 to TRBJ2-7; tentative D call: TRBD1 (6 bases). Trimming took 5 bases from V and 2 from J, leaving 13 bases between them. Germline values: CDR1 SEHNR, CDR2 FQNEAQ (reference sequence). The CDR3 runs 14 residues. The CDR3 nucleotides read TGTGCCAGCAGCGGGGGACACCTCGCCTACGAGCAGTACTTC. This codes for CASSGGHLAYEQYF.

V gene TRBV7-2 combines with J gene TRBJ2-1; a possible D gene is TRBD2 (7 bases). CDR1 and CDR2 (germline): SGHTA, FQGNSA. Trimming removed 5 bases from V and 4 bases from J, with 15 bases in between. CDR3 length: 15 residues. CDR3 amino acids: CASSMGGAPYNEQFF. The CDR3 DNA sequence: TGTGCCAGCAGCATGGGGGGGGCTCCTTACAATGAGCAGTTCTTC. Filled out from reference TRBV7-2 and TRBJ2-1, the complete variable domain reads GAGVSQSPSNKVTEKGKDVELRCDPISGHTALYWYRQSLGQGLEFLIYFQGNSAPDKSGLPSDRFSAERTGGSVSTLTIQRTQQEDSAVYLCASSMGGAPYNEQFFGPGTRLTVL.

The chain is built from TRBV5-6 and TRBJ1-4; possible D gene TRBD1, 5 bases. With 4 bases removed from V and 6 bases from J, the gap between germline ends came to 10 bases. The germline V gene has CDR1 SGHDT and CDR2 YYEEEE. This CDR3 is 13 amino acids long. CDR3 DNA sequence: TGTGCCAGCAGCCTGGGGCGGGATGAAAAACTGTTTTTT. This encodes CASSLGRDEKLFF.

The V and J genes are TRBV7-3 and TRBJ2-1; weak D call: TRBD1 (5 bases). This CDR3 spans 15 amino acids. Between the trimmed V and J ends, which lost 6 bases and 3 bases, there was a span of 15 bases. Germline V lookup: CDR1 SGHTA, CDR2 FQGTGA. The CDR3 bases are TGTGCCAGCAGGGCGCCTGACAGATACTACAATGAGCAGTTCTTC. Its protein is CASRAPDRYYNEQFF.

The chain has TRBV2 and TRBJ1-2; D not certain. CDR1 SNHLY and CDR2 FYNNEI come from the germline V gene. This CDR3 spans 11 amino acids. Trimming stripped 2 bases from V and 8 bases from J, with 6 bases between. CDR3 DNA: TGTGCCAGCAGTGAACTTAGCGGCTACACCTTC. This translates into CASSELSGYTF.

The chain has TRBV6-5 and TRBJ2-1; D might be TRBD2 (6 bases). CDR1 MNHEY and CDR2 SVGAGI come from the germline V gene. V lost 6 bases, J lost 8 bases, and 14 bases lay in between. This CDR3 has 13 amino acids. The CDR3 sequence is CASSPKLAYEQFF. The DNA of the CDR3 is TGTGCCAGCAGCCCAAAGCTAGCGTATGAGCAGTTCTTC.

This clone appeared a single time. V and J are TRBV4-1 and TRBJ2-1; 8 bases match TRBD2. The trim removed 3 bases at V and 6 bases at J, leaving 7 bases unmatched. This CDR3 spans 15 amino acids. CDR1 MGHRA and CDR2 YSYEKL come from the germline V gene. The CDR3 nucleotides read TGCGCCAGCAGCCACGAGGGGCTAGCGGGCAATGAGCAGTTCTTC. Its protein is CASSHEGLAGNEQFF.

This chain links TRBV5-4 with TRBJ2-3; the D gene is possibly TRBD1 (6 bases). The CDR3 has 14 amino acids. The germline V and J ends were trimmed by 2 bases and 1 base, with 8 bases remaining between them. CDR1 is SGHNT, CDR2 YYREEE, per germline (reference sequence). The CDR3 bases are TGTGCCAGCAGCTTTAGACAGGGCACAGATACGCAGTATTTT. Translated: CASSFRQGTDTQYF.